Detailed here is one TCR beta chain. This entry comes from a study of blood T cell repertoires in COVID-19. Study information: The United States, Italy and Spain supplied acute and convalescent COVID-19 samples.

V dropped 3 bases and J dropped 5 bases, with 13 bases sitting between them. The CDR3 is made up of 14 amino acids. Germline lookup yields CDR1 KGHSH and CDR2 LQKENI. In the original processing: Amplification with reference gene primers provided the estimates of nucleated cell counts. Profiled with immunoSEQ multiplex PCR; TCRdb holds only in-frame clones, not every one. Clonal size and the V and J genes are those of that table, whereas D and trimming came from the DNA. The top ten hold less than 5.5% of the sample, which has about 35,000 clones, almost 90% seen once. Sequencing was performed on peripheral blood. The J gene is TRBJ1-1, the V gene TRBV18; a weak D match, TRBD1 (5 bases). The clonotype comes from a woman aged 70-85 years with active COVID-19. CDR3 bases: TGTGCCAGCTCACCGCGATCGGGGGGGACTGAAGCTTTCTTT. Translated: CASSPRSGGTEAFF.